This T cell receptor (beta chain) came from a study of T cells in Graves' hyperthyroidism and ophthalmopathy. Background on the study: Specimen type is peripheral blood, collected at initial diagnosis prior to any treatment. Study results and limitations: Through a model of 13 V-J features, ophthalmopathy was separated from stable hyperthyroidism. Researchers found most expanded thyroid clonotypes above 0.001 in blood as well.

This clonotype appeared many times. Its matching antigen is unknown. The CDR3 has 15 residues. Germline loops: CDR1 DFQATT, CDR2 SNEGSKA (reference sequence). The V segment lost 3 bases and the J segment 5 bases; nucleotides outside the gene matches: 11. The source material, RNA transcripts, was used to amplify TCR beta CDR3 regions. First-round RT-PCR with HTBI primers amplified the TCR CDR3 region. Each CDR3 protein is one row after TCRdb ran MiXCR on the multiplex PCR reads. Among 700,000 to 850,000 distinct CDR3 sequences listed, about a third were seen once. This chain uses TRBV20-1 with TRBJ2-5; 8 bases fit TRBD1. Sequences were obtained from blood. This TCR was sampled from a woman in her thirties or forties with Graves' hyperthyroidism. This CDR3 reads CSARGYGRGQETQYF. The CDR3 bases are TGCAGTGCTAGGGGGTATGGCAGGGGGCAGGAGACCCAGTACTTC.